This TCR beta chain was identified in a study of blood T cell repertoires in COVID-19. Authors' analysis steps: Reference gene primers were amplified, and this amplification served to estimate nucleated cell counts. Sequenced by immunoSEQ multiplex PCR; TCRdb stores in-frame clones only, minus some. The V and J calls and clone size are taken from that table; D and trimming were inferred from the DNA. The sample includes fewer than 200,000 clones, around 85% seen only once; the top ten take roughly 1.2%. CDR3 size: 18 residues. The V gene's germline CDR1 is LNHDA and CDR2 SQIVND (reference sequence). Trimming removed 3 bases at V and 1 base at J, with 18 bases between.

The sequence came from a man in his sixties who had recovered from COVID-19. J is TRBJ2-2 and V is TRBV19, with TRBD2 as a possible D gene (6 bases). Source material: peripheral blood. The CDR3 bases are TGTGCCAGTAGTATCCGGGACTCTATTACGGTGAACACCGGGGAGCTGTTTTTT. Translating it yields CASSIRDSITVNTGELFF. Together with reference TRBV19 and TRBJ2-2, the CDR3 gives the full variable domain: DGGITQSPKYLFRKEGQNVTLSCEQNLNHDAMYWYRQDPGQGLRLIYYSQIVNDFQKGDIAEGYSVSREKKESFPLTVTSAQKNPTAFYLCASSIRDSITVNTGELFFGEGSRLTVL.